What follows are 22 T cell receptor beta chains derived from one specimen sequenced in a study of blood T cell repertoires in COVID-19. The assay was immunoSEQ multiplex PCR, and TCRdb's table has in-frame clones only and misses some. Of roughly 30,000 clones in the sample, roughly nine tenths were seen once. Sequences were obtained from peripheral blood. The receptors come from a human donor in a cohort sampled during active COVID-19.

The chain recombines TRBV2 with TRBJ2-6; 8 nucleotides line up with TRBD1. Per germline, CDR1 SNHLY and CDR2 FYNNEI. J was trimmed by 4 bases and V by 4 bases; bases with no gene match: 6. This CDR3 has 16 amino acids. The CDR3 spells CASSGETGEGANVLTF. The CDR3 DNA follows: TGTGCCAGCAGTGGTGAGACAGGGGAAGGGGCCAACGTCCTGACTTTC.

This chain connects TRBV5-1 to TRBJ2-7, with no clear D. V was clipped by 2 bases and J by 4 bases, with 10 bases between them. CDR3 length: 13 amino acids. Germline-derived CDR1 and CDR2 are SGHRS and YFSETQ. The CDR3 sequence is CASSFGQLYEQYF. For the CDR3, the DNA is TGCGCCAGCAGCTTTGGGCAGCTATACGAGCAGTACTTC.

This clone was seen just once. This chain joins TRBV21-1 and TRBJ2-5; no DNA check was done on the table's D call, TRBD1. TRBV21-1 is designated a pseudogene. The CDR3 is made up of 20 amino acids. In nucleotides, the CDR3 is TGTGCCAGCAGCATCATAGACACCCCGACCGGGACAGGGTACCAAGAGACCCAGTACTTC. As protein: CASSIIDTPTGTGYQETQYF.

This rearrangement joins TRBV6-5 to TRBJ1-5, with D maybe TRBD1 (5 bases). V lost 5 bases and J 0 bases, leaving 11 bases between the germline ends. Germline V gives CDR1 MNHEY, CDR2 SVGAGI. The CDR3 is 15 residues long. The DNA of the CDR3 is TGTGCCAGCAGTACGGGGGTTCCTAGCAATCAGCCCCAGCATTTT. Protein product: CASSTGVPSNQPQHF.

V and J are TRBV28 and TRBJ2-7; a weak D match, TRBD1 (6 bases). The CDR3 runs to 14 residues. The ends were cut back, 6 bases at V and 6 bases at J, with 18 bases in the middle. Germline loops: CDR1 MDHEN, CDR2 SYDVKM. CDR3 nucleotides: TGTGCCAGCAGGGGGGACACCCATAGGCCCGAGCAGTACTTC. Protein product: CASRGDTHRPEQYF.

The chain couples TRBV12-3 or TRBV12-4 to TRBJ1-1; D not resolved. This CDR3 region has 12 residues. V was pared by 3 bases and J by 0 bases, with 2 bases between. The CDR3 protein is CASSFMNTEAFF. The DNA for the CDR3 is TGTGCCAGCAGTTTCATGAACACTGAAGCTTTCTTT.

V usage is TRBV11-2 and J usage is TRBJ1-4; D uncertain. Germline loops: CDR1 SGHAT, CDR2 FQNNGV. V was cut by 4 bases and J by 7 bases, with 7 bases left in between. The CDR3 extends over 12 amino acids. This CDR3 reads CASSSYFEKLFF. CDR3 nucleotides: TGTGCCAGCAGCTCCTATTTTGAAAAACTGTTTTTT. Variable domain in full (rest from reference TRBV11-2 and TRBJ1-4): EAGVAQSPRYKIIEKRQSVAFWCNPISGHATLYWYQQILGQGPKLLIQFQNNGVVDDSQLPKDRFSAERLKGVDSTLKIQPAKLEDSAVYLCASSSYFEKLFFGSGTQLSVL.

This clone was detected only once. J is TRBJ2-6 and V is TRBV2, with 8 bases lining up with TRBD1. Unmatched junction bases numbered 4, after V lost 4 bases and J lost 2 bases. The CDR3 totals 16 residues. CDR1 SNHLY and CDR2 FYNNEI come from the germline V gene. The CDR3 nucleotides read TGTGCCAGCAGTGGGACAGGGTCGACTGGGGCCAACGTCCTGACTTTC. Amino acid sequence: CASSGTGSTGANVLTF.

The V and J genes are TRBV15 and TRBJ2-7, with TRBD1 matching 9 bases. CDR1 and CDR2 (germline): LNHNV, YYDKDF (reference sequence). The trim removed 5 bases at V and 1 base at J, leaving 3 bases unmatched. This CDR3 comprises 14 residues. CDR3 in amino acids: CATSRGQGSYEQYF. For the CDR3, the DNA is TGTGCCACCAGCCGCGGACAGGGGTCCTACGAGCAGTACTTC.

The chain combines TRBV25-1 with TRBJ2-2; D may be TRBD1 (6 bases). This CDR3 has 15 residues. Germline lookup yields CDR1 MGHDK and CDR2 SYGVNS. V was cut by 6 bases and J by 3 bases, with 14 bases left in between. CDR3 in amino acids: CASRLTGSYTGELFF. The CDR3 nucleotides are TGTGCCAGCAGGTTGACAGGCTCGTACACCGGGGAGCTGTTTTTT.

The chain recombines TRBV7-2 with TRBJ2-1, with a possible D match to TRBD1 (5 bases). Trimming stripped 6 bases from V and 10 bases from J, with 16 bases between. Germline assignment: CDR1 SGHTA and CDR2 FQGNSA. This CDR3 contains 13 residues. In nucleotides, the CDR3 is TGTGCCAGCAGTTCTATCCGCGACAGAGAGCAGTTCTTC. It translates to CASSSIRDREQFF.

This clone was seen once. The chain carries TRBV7-3 and TRBJ2-1; 12 bases are a match to TRBD2. The germline V gene encodes CDR1 SGHTA and CDR2 FQGTGA. The ends lost 2 bases at V and 0 bases at J; junction bases unmatched: 8. The CDR3 runs to 19 residues. Here the CDR3 reads CASSLGLAGRASSYNEQFF. CDR3 nucleotides: TGTGCCAGCAGCTTAGGACTAGCGGGGAGAGCGAGCTCCTACAATGAGCAGTTCTTC.

The chain couples TRBV11-2 to TRBJ1-2; 7 bases are a match to TRBD1. The V gene's germline CDR1 is SGHAT and CDR2 FQNNGV. The CDR3 sequence is 14 residues long. V gave up 3 bases and J gave up 4 bases; unmatched junction bases: 5. As DNA, the CDR3 is TGTGCCAGCAGCTTCGACAGGGTAACCTATGGCTACACCTTC. Translated: CASSFDRVTYGYTF.

The rearrangement links TRBV27 to TRBJ1-3; D is uncertain. The germline V gene has CDR1 MNHEY and CDR2 SMNVEV (reference sequence). V was shortened by 8 bases and J by 0 bases, with 11 bases between the two germline ends. This CDR3 spans 14 amino acids. The CDR3 DNA reads as TGTGCCAGCGCTCCTATCCTCTCTGGAAACACCATATATTTT. Amino acid sequence: CASAPILSGNTIYF.

This chain joins TRBV11-3 and TRBJ2-1; D is possibly TRBD2 (5 bases). Per germline, CDR1 SGHNT and CDR2 YENEEA. V lost 2 bases and J lost 10, with 21 bases in between. CDR3 size: 16 residues. CDR3 residues: CASSLSPNVRGGEQFF. As DNA, the CDR3 is TGTGCCAGCAGCTTATCCCCTAACGTCCGCGGCGGGGAGCAGTTCTTC.

This chain links TRBV3-1 (or the pseudogene TRBV3-2) with TRBJ2-7, with TRBD2 matching over 8 bases. CDR1 LGHDT and CDR2 YNNKEL come from the germline V gene (reference sequence). V shed 2 bases, J shed 4 bases, and the junction held 4 bases outside the gene matches. This CDR3 comprises 14 residues. CDR3 in amino acids: CASSQTSGIYEQYF. In DNA, the CDR3 is TGTGCCAGCAGCCAAACTAGCGGAATATACGAGCAGTACTTC.

The chain employs TRBV5-8 and TRBJ1-1; 8 bases are shared with TRBD1. Germline CDR1 and CDR2: SGHTS and YDEGEE. The CDR3 is 15 amino acids. V was pared by 5 bases and J by 1 base, with 7 bases of the junction left unmatched. CDR3 amino acids: CASSDTGTGNTEAFF. In nucleotides, the CDR3 is TGTGCCAGCAGTGACACCGGGACAGGGAACACTGAAGCTTTCTTT.

The chain uses TRBV5-6 and TRBJ1-2, with D possibly matching TRBD1 (6 bases). The CDR3 has 13 residues. Trimming left V 2 bases short and J 4 bases short, with 9 bases between. Germline V CDR1 and CDR2: SGHDT, YYEEEE. In DNA form, the CDR3 reads TGTGCCAGCAGCTTAACAGGGCGCTATGGCTACACCTTC. Translating it yields CASSLTGRYGYTF.

The V gene is TRBV5-1, the J gene TRBJ1-2, with a tentative D call TRBD1 (6 bases). Trimming took off 5 bases at V and 2 bases at J, with 16 bases between the two ends. The CDR3 is 15 amino acids. CDR1 SGHRS and CDR2 YFSETQ come from the germline V gene. The CDR3 bases are TGCGCCAGCAGGTACTCCGGGACACCCAACTATGGCTACACCTTC. This sequence encodes CASRYSGTPNYGYTF.

The chain uses TRBV2 and TRBJ2-7; 10 nucleotides align to TRBD1. The CDR3 is 13 residues long. Per germline, CDR1 SNHLY and CDR2 FYNNEI. V gave up 6 bases and J gave up 6 bases; unmatched junction bases: 5. DNA of the CDR3: TGTGCCAGCAGCCCCGGGACAGGGGTCGAGCAGTACTTC. The encoded protein is CASSPGTGVEQYF.

This sequence joins TRBV4-3 and TRBJ2-1, with a possible D match to TRBD1 (6 bases). Germline values: CDR1 LGHNA, CDR2 YSLEER. The germline V and J ends were trimmed by 2 bases and 3 bases, with 11 bases remaining between them. This CDR3 contains 15 residues. Here the CDR3 reads CASSQSTGNYNEQFF. CDR3 DNA sequence: TGCGCCAGCAGCCAATCTACAGGGAACTACAATGAGCAGTTCTTC.

The V call is TRBV19, the J call TRBJ1-2; TRBD1 aligns across 7 bases. After removal of 6 bases from V and 8 bases from J, the junction contained 0 bases not matched to a gene. The CDR3 runs to 10 residues. The germline V gene encodes CDR1 LNHDA and CDR2 SQIVND (reference sequence). As DNA, the CDR3 is TGTGCCAGTAGAGGGGGCGGCTACACCTTC. This sequence encodes CASRGGGYTF.